This TCR beta chain was retrieved from a study of response to subunit inactivated influenza vaccine listed by TCRdb under 2018. For context, the study as a whole: Deep quantitative profiling of the T cell receptor repertoire was used in the study to follow responses to a trivalent subunit inactivated influenza vaccine.

The cysteine opens and the phenylalanine closes a CDR3 of 13 amino acids. The sequence is cut down to CDR3 DNA, 39 bases in frame from base 1. CDR1 and CDR2, per the germline V gene, are MNHEY and SVGAGI. A remark on this clonotype: The antigen this receptor binds is unknown. It may be a read error: a sequence one base away is much more abundant.

Preparation of the library involved RT-PCR. The listed sequencing device is Illumina HiSeq 2500. TCRdb took the public reads, trimmed them with fastp at Q25, ran MiXCR for clone calling and kept in-frame beta chains. Records with the same CDR3 protein are collapsed into one entry carrying the most frequent genes and DNA. The sample yields about 650,000 distinct CDR3 sequences; 12% to 15% were counted once. Around 7.6% of the sample is in the top ten clones. Findings and caveats that apply to the study as a whole: The authors proposed that each seasonal influenza vaccination may bring in only a limited number of new T cells.

The clonotype originates from a man in his fifties or sixties who received an inactivated influenza vaccine. Donor details come from another sample of the same person, matched by shared clones. Material: PBMCs from blood, obtained 14 days before vaccination. The chain joins TRBV6-5 to TRBJ1-5; confidence is insufficient to name the D gene. The DNA sequence reads TGTGCCAGGAGTTACGCAGCTAGTCAGCCCCAGCATTTT. It is translated as CARSYAASQPQHF.